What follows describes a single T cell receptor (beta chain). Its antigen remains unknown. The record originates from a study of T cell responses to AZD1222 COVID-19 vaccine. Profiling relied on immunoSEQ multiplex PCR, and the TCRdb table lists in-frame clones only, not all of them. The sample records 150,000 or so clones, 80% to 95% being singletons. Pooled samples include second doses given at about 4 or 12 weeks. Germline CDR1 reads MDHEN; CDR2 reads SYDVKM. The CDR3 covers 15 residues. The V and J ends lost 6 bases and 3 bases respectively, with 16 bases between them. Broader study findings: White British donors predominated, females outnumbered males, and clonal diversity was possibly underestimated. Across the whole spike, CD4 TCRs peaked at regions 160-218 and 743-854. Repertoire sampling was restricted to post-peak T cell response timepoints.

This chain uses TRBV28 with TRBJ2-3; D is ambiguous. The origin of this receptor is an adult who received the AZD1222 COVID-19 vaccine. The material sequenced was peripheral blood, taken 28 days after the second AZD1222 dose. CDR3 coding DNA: TGTGCCAGCAGCTTAGCAGGTGGAGAGACAGATACGCAGTATTTT. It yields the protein CASSLAGGETDTQYF.